One and the same sample provided the 22 T cell receptor beta chains below, sequenced in a study of post-analysis software for immune sequencing data. Study-wide points: Four to six TRBV segments (TRBV5-6, TRBV5-1 and TRBV20-1 among them) occurred more frequently in patients than in controls.

Antigens for these TCRs are unknown. Libraries were made from TCR beta cDNA, and they carried unique molecular identifiers. TCRdb re-called the PCR reads through MiXCR, storing one row per CDR3 protein. Found here are 820,000 or so distinct CDR3 sequences, under 70% of them singletons; the top ten hold about 4.8%. Sequenced input: blood. All receptors derive from a girl under 18 with multiple sclerosis.

The rearrangement uses TRBV29-1 and TRBJ2-4, with D perhaps given as TRBD1 or TRBD2 (5 bases each). The J call may be faulty, since TRBJ2-7 better matches the DNA end. This CDR3 is 12 amino acids long. Germline loops: CDR1 SQVTM, CDR2 ANQGSEA. As DNA, the CDR3 is TGCAGCGTTAACGAGGGGAACTACGAGCAGTACTTC. Translation: CSVNEGNYEQYF.

The chain recombines TRBV10-3 with TRBJ1-2; possible D gene TRBD1, 5 bases. Trimming removed 4 bases at V and 6 bases at J, with 9 bases between. CDR3 size: 12 residues. CDR1 ENHRY and CDR2 SYGVKD come from the germline V gene. The CDR3 loop reads CAISVSQDGYTF. DNA of the CDR3: TGTGCCATCAGTGTGTCACAGGATGGCTACACCTTC.

This rearrangement joins TRBV5-1 to TRBJ2-3, with D unclear. Germline values: CDR1 SGHRS, CDR2 YFSETQ. This CDR3 spans 13 amino acids. V lost 7 bases and J lost 4, with 13 bases in between. Written as DNA, the CDR3 is TGCGCCAGCGGATTAGCTATGGCAGATACGCAGTATTTT. Its translation is CASGLAMADTQYF.

The chain is built from TRBV19 and TRBJ2-5; D uncertain. The end of the DNA fits TRBJ2-7 better, so the J call may be wrong. CDR1 is LNHDA and CDR2 is SQIVND in the germline V gene (reference sequence). The length of the CDR3 is 13 residues. In nucleotides, the CDR3 is TGTGCCAGTAGTATGGTACATAGCTACGAGCAGTACTTC. Translating gives CASSMVHSYEQYF.

The V and J genes are TRBV15 and TRBJ2-7; no reliable D call. Trimming cost V 5 bases and J 3 bases, with 11 bases left between them. Germline V gene data show CDR1 as LNHNV and CDR2 as YYDKDF (reference sequence). CDR3 length: 13 residues. The CDR3 DNA follows: TGTGCCACCAGCCCATTCCCGGTCTACGAGCAGTACTTC. Protein product: CATSPFPVYEQYF.

This chain links TRBV20-1 with TRBJ2-1; 8 bases align to TRBD1. The CDR3 is made up of 14 amino acids. Germline V CDR1 and CDR2: DFQATT, SNEGSKA (reference sequence). J lost 0 bases, V lost 4 bases, and 2 bases had no gene match. CDR3 region: CSANRGSSYNEQFF. CDR3 sequence (DNA): TGCAGTGCTAACAGGGGGAGCTCCTACAATGAGCAGTTCTTC.

The genes are TRBV29-1 and TRBJ2-4; D may match TRBD1 or TRBD2 (6 bases each). The J call may be mistaken, given a closer DNA end match to TRBJ2-7. The CDR3 sequence is 14 residues long. Germline V CDR1 and CDR2: SQVTM, ANQGSEA. The CDR3 region has the DNA TGCAGCGTTGGGGAGAGGGGGGCCCCCTACGAGCAGTACTTC. As protein: CSVGERGAPYEQYF.

V usage is TRBV14 and J usage is TRBJ2-5; no clear D gene. This CDR3 region has 14 residues. Trimming shortened V by 0 bases and J by 1 base, and 6 bases separated the two germline ends. Germline loops: CDR1 SGHDN, CDR2 FVKESK. CDR3 loop: CASSQERIQETQYF. The CDR3 bases are TGTGCCAGCAGCCAAGAGCGGATCCAAGAGACCCAGTACTTC.

The table lists this clonotype with a few counts. J is TRBJ2-6 and V is TRBV29-1; tentatively, D is TRBD1 (5 bases). V was clipped by 6 bases and J by 0 bases, with 12 bases between them. This CDR3 has 15 residues. Germline CDR1 SQVTM, CDR2 ANQGSEA. CDR3 DNA: TGCAGCGTCGCACCTGACAGCTCTGGGGCCAACGTCCTGACTTTC. Residues: CSVAPDSSGANVLTF.

This clonotype was observed a handful of times. The chain is built from TRBV6-1 and TRBJ1-5; TRBD1 is a possible D gene (5 bases). This CDR3 has 17 amino acids. Deletions cut 6 bases from V and 0 bases from J, with 18 bases between. The germline V gene encodes CDR1 MNHNS and CDR2 SASEGT. Here the CDR3 reads CASSSRASGRSNQPQHF. CDR3 nucleotides: TGTGCCAGCAGCTCACGGGCCTCGGGGCGTAGCAATCAGCCCCAGCATTTT.

This chain uses TRBV20-1 with TRBJ2-1, with D maybe TRBD2 (7 bases). In germline, CDR1 is DFQATT, CDR2 SNEGSKA (reference sequence). Trimming cost V 1 base and J 3 bases, with 13 bases left between them. The CDR3 sequence is 15 residues long. CDR3 in DNA: TGCAGTGCTAGAGTTGGGGGGGGCTACTACAATGAGCAGTTCTTC. Translation gives CSARVGGGYYNEQFF.

The genes are TRBV7-8 and TRBJ2-7; no clear D. Trimming took 1 base from V and 7 from J, leaving 11 bases between them. This CDR3 contains 13 residues. From germline, CDR1 is SGHVS and CDR2 FQNEAQ. This CDR3 is CASSLDTHNEQYF. In nucleotides, the CDR3 is TGTGCCAGCAGCTTAGACACCCACAATGAGCAGTACTTC.

The chain combines TRBV14 with TRBJ1-2; D is unresolved. The CDR3 totals 15 residues. V was cut by 0 bases and J by 5 bases, with 13 bases left in between. The germline V gene encodes CDR1 SGHDN and CDR2 FVKESK. The CDR3 sequence is CASSQDGRELYGYTF. The DNA for the CDR3 is TGTGCCAGCAGCCAAGATGGCCGTGAGCTTTATGGCTACACCTTC.

This chain links TRBV20-1 with TRBJ2-7; 9 nucleotides agree with TRBD2. CDR3 length equals 13 residues. From germline, CDR1 is DFQATT and CDR2 SNEGSKA (reference sequence). J gave up 4 bases and V 6 bases, and 7 bases lay outside the gene matches. The CDR3 DNA sequence: TGCAGTGCCCTTAGCGGGAGTCTGTACGAGCAGTACTTC. It translates to CSALSGSLYEQYF.

The chain employs TRBV29-1 and TRBJ2-7; D is possibly TRBD1 or TRBD2 (5 bases each). The J call may be faulty, since TRBJ2-5 better matches the DNA end. The CDR3 runs to 13 residues. Germline CDR1 is SQVTM and CDR2 is ANQGSEA. CDR3: CSVDARGERTQYF. The DNA of the CDR3 is TGCAGCGTTGATGCACGGGGCGAAAGGACCCAGTACTTC.

V is TRBV29-1 and J is TRBJ2-5, with D perhaps assigned TRBD1 or TRBD2 (6 bases each). Germline V gene sequence: CDR1 SQVTM, CDR2 ANQGSEA. The CDR3 is made up of 13 amino acids. Trimming pared 6 bases from V and 5 bases from J, leaving 16 bases between. This chain's CDR3 is CSVGPIGGETQYF. CDR3 DNA: TGCAGCGTCGGGCCGATAGGGGGGGAGACCCAGTACTTC.

In its sample, this clonotype was seen a few times. The chain has TRBV12-3 or TRBV12-4 and TRBJ1-2; D is undetermined. V was pared by 1 base and J by 4 bases, with 7 bases between. The CDR3 length is 13 residues. The CDR3 DNA reads TGTGCCAGCAGTTTAGACCCCGTCTATGGCTACACCTTC. Protein product: CASSLDPVYGYTF.

This clonotype was seen only a few times. The chain carries TRBV6-4 and TRBJ2-2, with 7 bases identical to TRBD1. Looked up from germline, CDR1 is MRHNA and CDR2 is SNTAGT. CDR3 size: 16 residues. V lost 2 bases and J lost 3; bases outside the gene matches: 6. The DNA of the CDR3 is TGTGCCAGCAGTGACAGACAGGGTGGAGACACCGGGGAGCTGTTTTTT. Its translation is CASSDRQGGDTGELFF.

This clonotype appeared a few times. The chain uses TRBV29-1 and TRBJ2-1; TRBD1 agrees at 7 bases. Germline CDR1 is SQVTM and CDR2 is ANQGSEA. This CDR3 region has 15 residues. J lost 2 bases, V lost 3 bases, and 7 bases had no gene match. The CDR3 bases are TGCAGCGTTGACGGTCCGGGACAGCCCTACAATGAGCAGTTCTTC. This translates into CSVDGPGQPYNEQFF.

This clonotype has only a few counts. The rearrangement joins TRBV29-1 to TRBJ2-7; D might be TRBD1 or TRBD2, each matching 5 bases. V was cut by 4 bases and J by 0 bases, with 16 bases left in between. Germline CDR1 is SQVTM and CDR2 is ANQGSEA. This CDR3 region has 15 residues. The CDR3 protein is CSVVGYRDDSYEQYF. The CDR3 bases are TGCAGCGTTGTGGGATACCGGGACGACTCCTACGAGCAGTACTTC.

The chain carries TRBV6-5 and TRBJ2-1; D could derive from TRBD1 or TRBD2 (5 bases each). The CDR3 totals 14 residues. The V and J ends lost 5 bases and 2 bases respectively, with 10 bases between them. Germline lookup yields CDR1 MNHEY and CDR2 SVGAGI. Written as DNA, the CDR3 is TGTGCCAGCAGTCAGAGGGGCACCTACAATGAGCAGTTCTTC. Its translation: CASSQRGTYNEQFF.

The chain links TRBV4-1 to TRBJ2-1; TRBD2 agrees at 15 bases. With 4 bases clipped from V and 8 bases from J, the junction kept 9 bases outside the gene matches. This CDR3 has 17 residues. Germline CDR1 is MGHRA and CDR2 is YSYEKL. The CDR3: CASSLRTSGRAIYEQFF. CDR3 nucleotides: TGCGCCAGCAGCCTGAGGACTAGCGGGAGGGCCATCTATGAGCAGTTCTTC.